This passage covers 7 T cell receptor beta chains from one sample sequenced in a study of T cell responses to AZD1222 COVID-19 vaccine. Sequencing was performed with immunoSEQ multiplex PCR; in TCRdb, only in-frame clones are kept and a portion is missing. Of 200,000 or so clones in the sample, 85% to 90% are singletons; the top ten hold approximately 8%. Sequencing was performed on peripheral blood, taken on day 0 of AZD1222 vaccination. The receptor source for this set is an adult in good health.

This chain links TRBV5-6 with TRBJ2-7; D tentatively reads TRBD1 or TRBD2 (5 bases each). This CDR3 comprises 14 residues. In germline, CDR1 is SGHDT, CDR2 YYEEEE. The V and J ends lost 4 bases and 2 bases respectively, with 13 bases between them. CDR3 DNA: TGTGCCAGCAGCCCTTGGGGGACCCCCTACGAGCAGTACTTC. Translation: CASSPWGTPYEQYF.

This clone was counted only a few times. This chain links TRBV29-1 with TRBJ2-5, with a possible D match to TRBD1 (6 bases). The ends were cut back, 4 bases at V and 1 base at J, with 13 bases in the middle. The CDR3 runs to 14 residues. Germline V lookup: CDR1 SQVTM, CDR2 ANQGSEA. The CDR3, as DNA: TGCAGCGTTGTGAAACAGGGTTCCCAAGAGACCCAGTACTTC. Translating it yields CSVVKQGSQETQYF.

The V gene is TRBV28, the J gene TRBJ1-4; D remains ambiguous. V was pared by 4 bases and J by 6 bases, with 18 bases between. Germline loops: CDR1 MDHEN, CDR2 SYDVKM. The CDR3 is made up of 16 amino acids. As DNA, the CDR3 is TGTGCCAGCAGTTCCGGCTCGGGCGGACGTGATGAAAAACTGTTTTTT. It is translated as CASSSGSGGRDEKLFF.

This clone has a handful of counts. The chain is built from TRBV7-2 and TRBJ2-1; D remains unclear. V lost 2 bases to trimming and J lost 7 bases, with 6 bases between them. The CDR3 has 12 amino acids. The germline V gene has CDR1 SGHTA and CDR2 FQGNSA. CDR3 sequence: CASSLKVNEQFF. DNA of the CDR3: TGTGCCAGCAGCTTAAAGGTGAATGAGCAGTTCTTC.

The chain recombines TRBV7-9 with TRBJ1-1; D gene uncertain. Germline loops: CDR1 SEHNR, CDR2 FQNEAQ (reference sequence). The V and J ends lost 1 base and 1 base respectively, with 7 bases between them. This CDR3 contains 14 residues. The CDR3 nucleotides read TGTGCCAGCAGCTTAGGGCTCCGGAACACTGAAGCTTTCTTT. Its translation is CASSLGLRNTEAFF. Full variable domain (rest looked up from reference TRBV7-9 and TRBJ1-1): DTGVSQNPRHKITKRGQNVTFRCDPISEHNRLYWYRQTLGQGPEFLTYFQNEAQLEKSRLLSDRFSAERPKGSFSTLEIQRTEQGDSAMYLCASSLGLRNTEAFFGQGTRLTVV.

The sample holds one count of this clone. The chain combines TRBV28 with TRBJ1-5; D gene unclear. CDR3 length equals 14 residues. The germline gives CDR1 MDHEN, CDR2 SYDVKM. Between the trimmed V and J ends, which lost 3 bases and 0 bases, there was a span of 6 bases. As DNA, the CDR3 is TGTGCCAGCAGTTTGGAGGGTAGCAATCAGCCCCAGCATTTT. Amino acid sequence: CASSLEGSNQPQHF.

This clone was recorded once. This sequence joins TRBV29-1 and TRBJ1-1; D uncertain. CDR1 and CDR2 from the germline V gene are SQVTM and ANQGSEA. This CDR3 has 15 amino acids. V lost 5 bases, J lost 1 base, and 17 bases lay in between. CDR3 sequence: CSVSGRRSGNTEAFF. The CDR3 DNA reads TGCAGCGTTTCGGGCAGGAGGTCAGGGAACACTGAAGCTTTCTTT.